The 25 T cell receptor beta chains listed next were all sequenced from one sample in a study of cytomegalovirus exposure and HLA in healthy donors. Using immunoSEQ multiplex PCR, the repertoire was profiled, and TCRdb retains in-frame clones only, with some absent. The sample records about 120,000 clones, 70% to 90% being singletons. The material sequenced was PBMCs. The receptor source for this set is a woman younger than 30 in good health and CMV-seronegative.

The chain joins TRBV7-2 to TRBJ1-2, with D perhaps matching TRBD1 (5 bases). Germline assignment: CDR1 SGHTA and CDR2 FQGNSA. With 0 bases removed from V and 8 bases from J, the gap between germline ends came to 19 bases. The CDR3 loop spans 16 amino acids. The CDR3 reads CASSLANLRGTGGYTF. In nucleotides, the CDR3 is TGTGCCAGCAGCTTAGCCAATTTACGGGGGACGGGCGGCTACACCTTC.

The chain links TRBV4-3 to TRBJ2-3, with D perhaps TRBD2 (6 bases). Per germline, CDR1 LGHNA and CDR2 YSLEER. The CDR3 sequence is 17 residues long. The ends were cut back, 0 bases at V and 4 bases at J, with 17 bases in the middle. This chain's CDR3 is CASSQDLARDPPDTQYF. CDR3 DNA: TGCGCCAGCAGCCAAGATCTAGCGAGGGACCCCCCAGATACGCAGTATTTT.

This clone was picked up one time. This chain joins TRBV5-4 and TRBJ1-2, with D tentatively TRBD1 (6 bases). Germline values: CDR1 SGHNT, CDR2 YYREEE (reference sequence). This CDR3 contains 13 residues. The V and J ends lost 4 bases and 2 bases respectively, with 9 bases between them. The CDR3, as DNA: TGTGCCAGCAGCCAGGACAGAAACTATGGCTACACCTTC. Translation gives CASSQDRNYGYTF.

The chain has TRBV5-1 and TRBJ2-5; D is uncertain. V was cut by 0 bases and J by 2 bases, with 8 bases left in between. CDR1 is SGHRS and CDR2 is YFSETQ in the germline V gene. The CDR3 has 14 amino acids. This CDR3 is CASSLDTSQETQYF. The CDR3, as DNA: TGCGCCAGCAGCTTGGACACATCACAAGAGACCCAGTACTTC.

The chain couples TRBV7-9 to TRBJ2-7; a weak D match, TRBD1 (6 bases). V gave up 3 bases and J gave up 4 bases, with 25 bases separating them. The germline gives CDR1 SEHNR, CDR2 FQNEAQ (reference sequence). This CDR3 has 18 residues. CDR3 bases: TGTGCCAGCAGCTTCGCCATAAGTCCTGACAGGACCTCTTACGAGCAGTACTTC. Its protein is CASSFAISPDRTSYEQYF.

This clone was seen once. The chain carries TRBV10-3 and TRBJ2-4, with TRBD2 identical over 8 bases. The CDR3 loop spans 18 amino acids. Trimming took 5 bases from V and 4 from J; bases not matched to a gene: 16. The germline V gene encodes CDR1 ENHRY and CDR2 SYGVKD. CDR3 loop: CAISLPSRGRLSKNIQYF. CDR3 coding DNA: TGTGCCATCAGTCTCCCCTCCCGCGGGAGGTTATCAAAAAACATTCAGTACTTC.

The chain uses TRBV11-2 and TRBJ1-6; a weak D match, TRBD1 (5 bases). The CDR3 extends over 18 amino acids. V lost 4 bases and J 6 bases, leaving 22 bases between the germline ends. CDR1 and CDR2 (germline): SGHAT, FQNNGV. This CDR3 is CASSSRALRGLSNSPLHF. The DNA for the CDR3 is TGTGCCAGCAGCTCTAGAGCTCTTCGGGGGTTGTCTAATTCACCCCTCCACTTT.

This clone occurred a few times. The chain is built from TRBV6-5 and TRBJ1-1; no clear D. The CDR3 consists of 11 residues. V shed 8 bases and J shed 7 bases, with 11 bases lying between them. Germline V CDR1 and CDR2: MNHEY, SVGAGI. The CDR3 loop reads CASFRFDEAFF. CDR3 bases: TGTGCCAGCTTCAGGTTCGATGAAGCTTTCTTT.

The chain recombines TRBV25-1 with TRBJ2-4; no clear D gene. CDR3 length: 14 amino acids. V was pared by 3 bases and J by 1 base, with 7 bases between. Germline V gives CDR1 MGHDK, CDR2 SYGVNS. The CDR3 DNA is TGTGCCAGCAGTGATCCAGGTGCCAAAAACATTCAGTACTTC. Amino acid sequence: CASSDPGAKNIQYF.

The chain joins TRBV5-6 to TRBJ1-6, with 7 bases identical to TRBD1. Unmatched junction bases numbered 7, after V lost 1 base and J lost 9 bases. The CDR3 is 15 amino acids. Germline assignment: CDR1 SGHDT and CDR2 YYEEEE. CDR3 in amino acids: CASSLKGASSSPLHF. The CDR3 DNA is TGTGCCAGCAGCTTGAAGGGGGCCTCCAGTTCACCCCTCCACTTT. The full variable domain, with the rest looked up from reference TRBV5-6 and TRBJ1-6, is DAGVTQSPTHLIKTRGQQVTLRCSPKSGHDTVSWYQQALGQGPQFIFQYYEEEERQRGNFPDRFSGHQFPNYSSELNVNALLLGDSALYLCASSLKGASSSPLHFGNGTRLTVT.

V gene TRBV7-9 combines with J gene TRBJ1-1; D call uncertain. The CDR3 has 14 residues. Trimming took 5 bases from V and 1 from J, leaving 11 bases between them. Germline V gene lookup returns CDR1 SEHNR and CDR2 FQNEAQ (reference sequence). The CDR3 loop reads CASSPPEGNTEAFF. The CDR3 region has the DNA TGTGCCAGCAGCCCCCCCGAGGGGAACACTGAAGCTTTCTTT.

This clone was seen once. The V gene is TRBV27, the J gene TRBJ2-7, with 7 bases that match TRBD1. This CDR3 region has 16 residues. Per the germline V gene, CDR1 is MNHEY and CDR2 is SMNVEV (reference sequence). V lost 6 bases and J lost 3; bases outside the gene matches: 14. The CDR3 sequence is CASRTTRGQRYYEQYF. Written as DNA, the CDR3 is TGTGCCAGCAGAACAACCCGGGGACAGCGCTACTACGAGCAGTACTTC.

V gene TRBV6-5 combines with J gene TRBJ2-7; 9 positions match TRBD2. CDR1 MNHEY and CDR2 SVGAGI come from the germline V gene. The ends lost 6 bases at V and 3 bases at J; junction bases unmatched: 6. The CDR3 is 14 amino acids. The CDR3 nucleotides are TGTGCCAGCAGGAAGACTAGCGGTCTCTACGAGCAGTACTTC. It translates to CASRKTSGLYEQYF.

The rearrangement joins TRBV28 to TRBJ1-2; D perhaps matches TRBD1 (6 bases). Germline V gene sequence: CDR1 MDHEN, CDR2 SYDVKM. V was pared by 3 bases and J by 8 bases, with 28 bases between. This CDR3 has 18 amino acids. CDR3 loop: CASSLVIGGPTSNEGYTF. The CDR3 DNA sequence: TGTGCCAGCAGTTTGGTCATTGGGGGCCCCACCTCCAATGAAGGCTACACCTTC.

V is TRBV28 and J is TRBJ2-7, with TRBD1 matching over 8 bases. The germline V gene has CDR1 MDHEN and CDR2 SYDVKM. There are 16 residues in the CDR3. V gave up 6 bases and J gave up 1 base; unmatched junction bases: 11. CDR3 sequence (DNA): TGTGCCAGCAGCCAATATAACAGGGGGAAGTCCTACGAGCAGTACTTC. This codes for CASSQYNRGKSYEQYF.

The chain joins TRBV27 to TRBJ1-1; the match to TRBD1 covers 7 bases. The germline V gene encodes CDR1 MNHEY and CDR2 SMNVEV (reference sequence). The CDR3 consists of 10 residues. The V and J ends lost 8 bases and 9 bases, in that order; junction bases with no gene match: 3. In nucleotides, the CDR3 is TGTGCCAGCGGGGACAGCAAAGCTTTCTTT. Amino acids: CASGDSKAFF.

This chain links TRBV10-1 with TRBJ2-2; a possible D gene is TRBD2 (5 bases). V lost 3 bases and J lost 0, with 11 bases in between. In germline, CDR1 is WNHNN, CDR2 SYGVQD (reference sequence). This CDR3 has 16 residues. The chain's CDR3 is CASSDQADSNTGELFF. CDR3 bases: TGCGCCAGCAGTGACCAGGCGGACTCGAACACCGGGGAGCTGTTTTTT.

The chain employs TRBV19 and TRBJ2-1, with TRBD2 matching 7 bases. The CDR3 covers 15 residues. Germline values: CDR1 LNHDA, CDR2 SQIVND (reference sequence). The junction had 11 bases not matched to a gene; V was cut back by 8 bases and J by 4 bases. The CDR3 region is CASRDYTTLYNEQFF. CDR3 nucleotide sequence: TGTGCCAGTCGGGACTACACAACCCTATACAATGAGCAGTTCTTC. Together with reference TRBV19 and TRBJ2-1, the CDR3 gives the full variable domain: DGGITQSPKYLFRKEGQNVTLSCEQNLNHDAMYWYRQDPGQGLRLIYYSQIVNDFQKGDIAEGYSVSREKKESFPLTVTSAQKNPTAFYLCASRDYTTLYNEQFFGPGTRLTVL.

This CDR3 reads CASSLKWGSSEQFF. CDR3 bases: TGTGCCAGCAGCTTAAAATGGGGCAGCAGTGAGCAGTTCTTC. This chain links TRBV5-6 with TRBJ2-1; possible D gene TRBD1, 5 bases. Looked up from germline, CDR1 is SGHDT and CDR2 is YYEEEE. This CDR3 comprises 14 residues. V was trimmed by 2 bases and J by 9 bases, leaving 15 bases between them.

This clone was seen just once. This chain links TRBV30 with TRBJ2-5, with D tentatively TRBD1 (6 bases). CDR3 size: 15 residues. Per the germline V gene, CDR1 is GTSNPN and CDR2 is SVGIG (reference sequence). Trimming removed 4 bases at V and 1 base at J, with 16 bases between. CDR3 region: CAWTRQDRAQETQYF. In nucleotides, the CDR3 is TGTGCCTGGACCCGCCAGGACAGAGCCCAAGAGACCCAGTACTTC. The complete variable domain, with remaining parts taken from reference TRBV30 and TRBJ2-5, reads SQTIHQWPATLVQPVGSPLSLECTVEGTSNPNLYWYRQAAGRGLQLLFYSVGIGQISSEVPQNLSASRPQDRQFILSSKKLLLSDSGFYLCAWTRQDRAQETQYFGPGTRLLVL.

This clone was seen once. V usage is TRBV7-2 and J usage is TRBJ2-1; D is unresolved. V lost 6 bases and J lost 7, with 16 bases in between. Germline CDR1 and CDR2: SGHTA and FQGNSA. The CDR3 extends over 14 amino acids. The DNA of the CDR3 is TGTGCCAGCAGTCCGACTTTTAGTAAGAATGAGCAGTTCTTC. Its translation: CASSPTFSKNEQFF.

The rearrangement uses TRBV6-5 and TRBJ2-5; tentatively, D is TRBD1 (5 bases). Germline CDR1 MNHEY, CDR2 SVGAGI. This CDR3 spans 14 amino acids. Deletions cut 0 bases from V and 5 bases from J, with 10 bases between. The CDR3 DNA reads TGTGCCAGCAGTTACTCCCCAGGGTTGGAGACCCAGTACTTC. Translating gives CASSYSPGLETQYF.

The chain recombines TRBV5-4 with TRBJ2-7; TRBD1 matches at 8 bases. V lost 2 bases to trimming and J lost 4 bases; unmatched junction nucleotides: 2. CDR3 size: 13 residues. Germline CDR1 reads SGHNT; CDR2 reads YYREEE (reference sequence). The DNA for the CDR3 is TGTGCCAGCAGCTTAAACAGGGGGTACGAGCAGTACTTC. Its protein is CASSLNRGYEQYF.

V gene TRBV7-5 combines with J gene TRBJ1-1. TRBV7-5 is shown as a pseudogene. This CDR3 has 16 amino acids. CDR3 sequence reads: CVRSYWEWVGFTEAFF. The CDR3 DNA is TGTGTCAGAAGCTACTGGGAGTGGGTGGGGTTCACTGAAGCTTTCTTT.

The rearrangement uses TRBV6-5 and TRBJ1-2, with D possibly being TRBD1 (6 bases). V lost 2 bases to trimming and J lost 4 bases, with 11 bases between them. Germline CDR1 reads MNHEY; CDR2 reads SVGAGI. This CDR3 spans 14 amino acids. The DNA of the CDR3 is TGTGCCAGCAGTTACGTTGGGGGGGCCTATGGCTACACCTTC. Protein: CASSYVGGAYGYTF.